The clone carrying this T cell receptor (beta chain) was counted a single time. Looked up from germline, CDR1 is ENHRY and CDR2 is SYGVKD. Trimming at V came to 2 bases and at J to 5 bases, leaving 12 bases not matched to a gene. The CDR3 is made up of 17 amino acids. The repertoire was sequenced with immunoSEQ multiplex PCR; TCRdb's copy has only in-frame clones and lacks some. The table lists roughly 700,000 clones, more than 75% of them singletons. This sample is part of a study of shared T cell receptors in the human thymus. In addition, the sample was reused for a study of human thymus T cells. That source reports: Healthy Finnish infants undergoing corrective surgery for congenital heart defects were used as donors. Resections obtained during corrective heart surgery supplied the thymus tissue. The related literature has documented a marked overlap of thymic repertoires among unrelated individuals.

V usage is TRBV10-3 and J usage is TRBJ2-1; the match to TRBD2 covers 7 bases. The receptor was derived from a boy in the first two years of life with a congenital heart defect. Sequences were obtained from thymocytes. The CDR3 sequence: CAISERLADRGNNEQFF. The CDR3 DNA is TGTGCCATCAGTGAGAGGCTAGCGGACCGAGGGAACAATGAGCAGTTCTTC.